Given below is one T cell receptor (beta chain) in context. The antigen is unknown. The record originates from a study of T cell responses to AZD1222 COVID-19 vaccine. Study as a whole: Investigators merged groups given second doses at roughly 4 or roughly 12 weeks. General study results and limits: Most donors were white British, females outnumbered males, and clonal diversity was possibly underestimated.

V lost 5 bases to trimming and J lost 6 bases, with 6 bases between them. The CDR3 has 11 residues. Germline-derived CDR1 and CDR2 are SGHTA and FQGTGA. Libraries were prepared by immunoSEQ multiplex PCR; TCRdb keeps only in-frame clonotypes and omits some of them. The sample yields around 110,000 clones, 85% to 90% seen once. This TCR came from an adult in good health. The chain carries TRBV7-3 and TRBJ2-3; D uncertain. The sample here was peripheral blood, taken on day 0 of AZD1222 vaccination. CDR3 in amino acids: CASSVGDTQYF. Here the CDR3 DNA reads TGTGCCAGCAGCGTGGGGGATACGCAGTATTTT.